Shown below are 2 T cell receptor beta chains from a single sample sequenced in a study of cytomegalovirus exposure and HLA in healthy donors. Primers for the PCR totalled 60 Vbeta and 13 Jbeta. Here immunoSEQ multiplex PCR was the method, and the copy in TCRdb shows in-frame clones only, minus some. In the table there are over 85,000 clones, about 77% of which are singletons. The sequencing input was PBMCs. These receptors were collected from a man aged 35-49 years in good health and CMV-seronegative.

Comment on this clone: The junction and the germline gene differ at one end; a read error may be behind it. The chain employs TRBV7-7 and TRBJ2-1; D may be TRBD2 (6 bases). CDR3 length: 13 amino acids. CDR1 and CDR2 from the germline V gene are SSHAT and FNYEAQ (reference sequence). The DNA of the CDR3 is TGTGCTAGCACCATGACCCGCGGGGCTCCTCTGTTCTTC. Its protein product is CASTMTRGAPLFF.

The chain has TRBV5-1 and TRBJ2-2; D is possibly TRBD2 (6 bases). CDR3 size: 15 residues. V was trimmed by 0 bases and J by 0 bases, leaving 6 bases between them. CDR1 and CDR2 (germline): SGHRS, YFSETQ. CDR3 loop: CASSLGGANTGELFF. As DNA, the CDR3 is TGCGCCAGCAGCTTGGGGGGGGCGAACACCGGGGAGCTGTTTTTT.